Presented here are 19 T cell receptor beta chains from one specimen sequenced in a study of cytomegalovirus exposure and HLA in healthy donors. PCR employed 60 Vbeta and 13 Jbeta primers. Assay used: immunoSEQ multiplex PCR; TCRdb lists only in-frame clones, some missing. The table includes under 130,000 clones, 65% to 80% detected once. Sequencing was performed on PBMCs. The receptors were sampled from a young woman in good health and CMV-seropositive.

This chain connects TRBV7-9 to TRBJ1-2; D is ambiguous. This CDR3 comprises 12 residues. V lost 6 bases and J lost 8, with 13 bases in between. Looked up from germline, CDR1 is SEHNR and CDR2 is FQNEAQ (reference sequence). CDR3 sequence (DNA): TGTGCCAGCAGTTGGGGAGACGAAGGCTACACCTTC. This gives the protein CASSWGDEGYTF.

This clone was seen only a few times. V gene TRBV19 combines with J gene TRBJ1-1; 7 bases match TRBD1. This CDR3 is 16 amino acids long. V lost 5 bases and J lost 4; bases outside the gene matches: 13. Germline V lookup: CDR1 LNHDA, CDR2 SQIVND (reference sequence). This chain's CDR3 is CASSPPWTGGVTEAFF. CDR3 sequence (DNA): TGTGCCAGTAGTCCACCTTGGACAGGAGGGGTCACTGAAGCTTTCTTT.

This chain joins TRBV19 and TRBJ1-2; perhaps TRBD1 as D (6 bases). Per germline, CDR1 LNHDA and CDR2 SQIVND (reference sequence). V lost 7 bases, J lost 4 bases, and 19 bases lay in between. The CDR3 sequence is 15 residues long. Written as DNA, the CDR3 is TGTGCCAGTACCCTCCCTCGGACAGTTCCCTATGGCTACACCTTC. It codes for CASTLPRTVPYGYTF.

V usage is TRBV4-1 and J usage is TRBJ1-2; D gene ambiguous. Trimming removed 4 bases from V and 2 bases from J, with 11 bases in between. Germline CDR1 MGHRA, CDR2 YSYEKL. CDR3 length: 14 residues. The CDR3 region has the DNA TGCGCCAGCAGCCTTGGAGAGGGCAACTATGGCTACACCTTC. It encodes CASSLGEGNYGYTF.

This clone has a single count. The chain uses TRBV6-1 and TRBJ2-7; TRBD1 aligns across 8 bases. The CDR3 is made up of 14 amino acids. The junction had 8 bases not matched to a gene; V was cut back by 4 bases and J by 6 bases. The V gene's germline CDR1 is MNHNS and CDR2 SASEGT. CDR3 sequence: CASSVLSGGGEQYF. Here the CDR3 DNA reads TGTGCCAGCAGTGTCTTGTCAGGGGGCGGCGAGCAGTACTTC.

This chain uses TRBV18 with TRBJ2-3; TRBD2 agrees at 12 bases. V trimming: 3 bases; J trimming: 4 bases; junction bases outside the gene matches: 5. From germline, CDR1 is KGHSH and CDR2 LQKENI. CDR3 length: 16 residues. The CDR3 loop reads CASSPTTSGSSDTQYF. CDR3 DNA sequence: TGTGCCAGCTCACCGACGACTAGCGGGAGTTCAGATACGCAGTATTTT.

The rearrangement uses TRBV28 and TRBJ1-1; a possible D gene is TRBD1 (5 bases). The germline V and J ends were trimmed by 6 bases and 1 base, with 9 bases remaining between them. The CDR3 has 13 residues. The germline CDR1 and CDR2 sequences are MDHEN and SYDVKM. CDR3 bases: TGTGCCAGCAGCTCAACAGGGAACACTGAAGCTTTCTTT. Translating it yields CASSSTGNTEAFF.

The chain employs TRBV6-4 and TRBJ1-2, with D hard to call. CDR3 length equals 13 residues. V lost 6 bases and J lost 4, with 12 bases in between. Germline lookup yields CDR1 MRHNA and CDR2 SNTAGT. For the CDR3, the DNA is TGTGCCAGCAGATCAGACGGGGTCTATGGCTACACCTTC. The encoded protein is CASRSDGVYGYTF.

This chain joins TRBV28 and TRBJ1-4; a weak D match, TRBD1 (5 bases). Germline V gene data show CDR1 as MDHEN and CDR2 as SYDVKM. The CDR3 consists of 14 residues. Trimming stripped 10 bases from V and 6 bases from J, with 18 bases between. In DNA form, the CDR3 reads TGTGCCACCGTCCCCCCAGGGATAGATGAAAAACTGTTTTTT. Translated, it gives CATVPPGIDEKLFF.

The chain is built from TRBV5-1 and TRBJ2-3, with 10 bases aligning to TRBD2. Per the germline V gene, CDR1 is SGHRS and CDR2 is YFSETQ. The V gene end was trimmed by 3 bases and the J gene end by 4 bases; junction bases not matched to a gene: 8. CDR3 length: 16 residues. The CDR3 DNA reads TGCGCCAGCAGCTGGGCGACTAGCGGGTTGGCAGATACGCAGTATTTT. It specifies CASSWATSGLADTQYF.

J is TRBJ2-5 and V is TRBV5-1; 7 bases fit TRBD1. The J call is in doubt because the DNA end fits TRBJ2-7 better. The CDR3 runs to 14 residues. Germline loops: CDR1 SGHRS, CDR2 YFSETQ. The CDR3 loop is CASSFGQDSYEQYF. The CDR3 region has the DNA TGCGCCAGCAGCTTTGGACAGGACTCCTACGAGCAGTACTTC.

As concerns this clone: One end of the junction does not line up with germline, which may come from a read error. J is TRBJ1-4 and V is TRBV7-3; D gene ambiguous. CDR1 is SGHTA, CDR2 FQGTGA, per germline. This CDR3 is built from 14 residues. The CDR3 bases are TGTGCCAGCAAATACACAGACCGTAATGAACGGCCCCTTTTT. Protein: CASKYTDRNERPLF.

This rearrangement joins TRBV7-9 to TRBJ1-1, with D uncertain. The CDR3 spans 14 residues. V gave up 1 base and J gave up 1 base, with 7 bases separating them. CDR1 and CDR2 (germline): SEHNR, FQNEAQ (reference sequence). The CDR3 region has the DNA TGTGCCAGCAGCTTAGACCCTAGGAACACTGAAGCTTTCTTT. This gives the protein CASSLDPRNTEAFF.

The chain links TRBV2 to TRBJ2-2; 7 nucleotides align to TRBD1. Germline CDR1 reads SNHLY; CDR2 reads FYNNEI. With 7 bases clipped from V and 5 bases from J, the junction kept 4 bases outside the gene matches. The CDR3 is made up of 13 amino acids. The CDR3 DNA reads TGTGCCAGCACGACAGGGTTTACCGGGGAGCTGTTTTTT. Translation: CASTTGFTGELFF.

The V and J genes are TRBV27 and TRBJ2-5, with 14 nucleotides matching TRBD2. V lost 2 bases and J lost 5; bases outside the gene matches: 7. CDR3 length: 17 amino acids. CDR1 and CDR2 (germline): MNHEY, SMNVEV (reference sequence). For the CDR3, the DNA is TGTGCCAGCAGTTTACCGGGACTAGCGGGGGCGAGGGAGACCCAGTACTTC. As protein: CASSLPGLAGARETQYF.

This chain links TRBV19 with TRBJ1-1; no reliable D call. There are 13 residues in the CDR3. CDR1 LNHDA and CDR2 SQIVND come from the germline V gene (reference sequence). Trimming stripped 5 bases from V and 1 base from J, with 8 bases between. The CDR3 nucleotides are TGTGCCAGTAGTGGTCCGGGGAACACTGAAGCTTTCTTT. Its translation is CASSGPGNTEAFF.

The chain is built from TRBV29-1 and TRBJ2-1, with 11 bases aligning to TRBD2. This CDR3 region has 14 residues. The V and J ends lost 7 bases and 7 bases, in that order; junction bases with no gene match: 9. The germline CDR1 and CDR2 sequences are SQVTM and ANQGSEA. CDR3 coding DNA: TGCAGCGGAGCACCGGGACTAGCGGTAAATGAGCAGTTCTTC. Residues: CSGAPGLAVNEQFF.

The rearrangement links TRBV27 to TRBJ1-2; 8 bases are a match to TRBD1. This CDR3 comprises 14 residues. Germline V gene lookup returns CDR1 MNHEY and CDR2 SMNVEV (reference sequence). V lost 9 bases and J lost 6; bases outside the gene matches: 12. The CDR3 coding sequence is TGTGCCAGTGCCGCTCAGGGGGCAGGACATGGCTACACCTTC. This sequence encodes CASAAQGAGHGYTF.

The chain joins TRBV9 to TRBJ2-5; the D gene is possibly TRBD1 (5 bases). The CDR3 spans 14 residues. The V end lost 0 bases, the J end lost 4 bases, and 10 bases lay between the germline ends. The V gene's germline CDR1 is SGDLS and CDR2 YYNGEE. The CDR3 DNA sequence: TGTGCCAGCAGCGTAGGCCCCCAGGGAGAGACCCAGTACTTC. It codes for CASSVGPQGETQYF.